This T cell receptor beta chain was captured by sequencing in a study of cytomegalovirus exposure and HLA in healthy donors. The donors were healthy bone marrow donors. The CDR3 spans 14 residues. Germline V gives CDR1 SQVTM, CDR2 ANQGSEA. V lost 1 base to trimming and J lost 1 base; unmatched junction nucleotides: 2. Primers for the PCR totalled 60 Vbeta and 13 Jbeta. The data were produced by immunoSEQ multiplex PCR, yet TCRdb's version contains in-frame clones alone and is incomplete. The sample lists 130,000 to 150,000 clones; 80% to 85% were seen once. The TCR comes from a woman in her twenties or thirties in good health and CMV-seronegative. The sequenced sample consisted of PBMCs. The chain has TRBV29-1 and TRBJ1-2; 8 nucleotides line up with TRBD1. This CDR3 reads CSVEGDRGNYGYTF. In DNA, the CDR3 is TGCAGCGTTGAAGGAGACAGGGGTAACTATGGCTACACCTTC. The variable domain in full, with the rest retrieved from reference TRBV29-1 and TRBJ1-2, is SAVISQKPSRDICQRGTSLTIQCQVDSQVTMMFWYRQQPGQSLTLIATANQGSEATYESGFVIDKFPISRPNLTFSTLTVSNMSPEDSSIYLCSVEGDRGNYGYTFGSGTRLTVV.